The 14 T cell receptor beta chains below come from one sample, sequenced in a study of shared clonotypes between healthy human individuals. Sequencing used immunoSEQ multiplex PCR; TCRdb keeps in-frame clones, though not all of them. The table includes roughly 2.1 million clones, 85% to 95% detected once. Selected positively for CCR7 and CD45RO-negative, naive CD8 cells excluded terminally differentiated effector memory CD45RA+ cells. The sample was naive CD8+ T cells from PBMCs. These receptors were collected from a man in his late teens or twenties in good health. Some clones in this sample may be carry-over from other donors' samples.

The chain has TRBV30 and TRBJ1-2; 9 bases are a match to TRBD1. The CDR3 length is 13 residues. With 5 bases clipped from V and 7 bases from J, the junction kept 8 bases outside the gene matches. Looked up from germline, CDR1 is GTSNPN and CDR2 is SVGIG (reference sequence). The CDR3 region is CAWRTGGAGGYTF. Written as DNA, the CDR3 is TGTGCCTGGCGTACAGGGGGCGCGGGTGGCTACACCTTC.

The chain employs TRBV27 and TRBJ2-7; the match to TRBD1 covers 9 bases. Looked up from germline, CDR1 is MNHEY and CDR2 is SMNVEV (reference sequence). V was pared by 3 bases and J by 4 bases, with 10 bases of the junction left unmatched. The CDR3 runs to 16 residues. This CDR3 is CASSFLGGQGPYEQYF. CDR3 nucleotide sequence: TGTGCCAGCAGTTTCTTAGGGGGACAGGGACCTTACGAGCAGTACTTC.

Of note for this clone: At one end the junction does not follow the germline gene, possibly because of a read error. This chain joins TRBV6-6 and TRBJ2-1; D is tentatively TRBD1 or TRBD2 (5 bases each). The CDR3 sequence is 12 residues long. CDR1 is MNHNY, CDR2 SVGAGI, per germline (reference sequence). The DNA of the CDR3 is TGTGCCAGCAGCCCCCCCCGGGACCGCTCGATCTTC. Its translation is CASSPPRDRSIF.

The DNA of the CDR3 is TGTGCCAGCAGCTACTCACAGGGGACCACGGAAAAACTGTTTTTT. Translating it yields CASSYSQGTTEKLFF. The V call is TRBV7-9, the J call TRBJ1-4; 7 nucleotides agree with TRBD1. CDR1 SEHNR and CDR2 FQNEAQ come from the germline V gene (reference sequence). Unmatched junction bases numbered 10, after V lost 4 bases and J lost 8 bases. The CDR3 contains 15 residues.

V usage is TRBV11-2 and J usage is TRBJ2-1; TRBD2 matches 8 bases. Germline CDR1 is SGHAT and CDR2 is FQNNGV. The CDR3 extends over 16 amino acids. V was pared by 0 bases and J by 9 bases, with 10 bases of the junction left unmatched. CDR3 sequence reads: CASSLDRGAGAFEQFF. CDR3 DNA sequence: TGTGCCAGCAGCTTAGATCGGGGAGCGGGAGCCTTTGAGCAGTTCTTC.

The CDR3 coding sequence is TGTGCCAGTAGTACTTCCCCAGGCTCCTACAATGAGCAGTTCTTC. This gives the protein CASSTSPGSYNEQFF. The chain combines TRBV19 with TRBJ2-1; no clear D. From germline, CDR1 is LNHDA and CDR2 SQIVND (reference sequence). V lost 4 bases to trimming and J lost 0 bases, with 10 bases between them. The CDR3 extends over 15 amino acids.

The CDR3 DNA sequence: TGCGCCAGCAGCGCCGGGCCATCAGGAGGAGTAGTGTTCGGCTACACCTTC. It specifies CASSAGPSGGVVFGYTF. This chain joins TRBV4-1 and TRBJ1-2; D gene ambiguous. The CDR3 runs to 17 residues. The germline V and J ends were trimmed by 5 bases and 8 bases, with 27 bases remaining between them. In germline, CDR1 is MGHRA, CDR2 YSYEKL.

The chain couples TRBV5-1 to TRBJ1-1; D is unresolved. V gave up 6 bases and J gave up 1 base, with 16 bases separating them. Looked up from germline, CDR1 is SGHRS and CDR2 is YFSETQ. The CDR3 sequence is 15 residues long. CDR3 nucleotides: TGCGCCAGCACTTCGAGGCAACCGAAGAACACTGAAGCTTTCTTT. This translates into CASTSRQPKNTEAFF.

The chain uses TRBV27 and TRBJ2-7; the D gene is possibly TRBD2 (5 bases). From germline, CDR1 is MNHEY and CDR2 SMNVEV (reference sequence). V was shortened by 6 bases and J by 4 bases, with 16 bases between the two germline ends. The CDR3 extends over 14 amino acids. The CDR3 DNA follows: TGTGCCAGCAGGGGGTCGCAAGGGAGTTACGAGCAGTACTTC. It specifies CASRGSQGSYEQYF.

The gene calls are TRBV9 and TRBJ2-6; 9 bases map to TRBD1. The germline V gene encodes CDR1 SGDLS and CDR2 YYNGEE. CDR3 length: 19 amino acids. Unmatched junction bases numbered 8, after V lost 1 base and J lost 0 bases. The CDR3 nucleotides are TGTGCCAGCAGCGTAAGTAGGACAGGGGAAAGCTCTGGGGCCAACGTCCTGACTTTC. Translating it yields CASSVSRTGESSGANVLTF.

This clone has just a few counts. The rearrangement joins TRBV19 to TRBJ1-1; no reliable D call. Trimming shortened V by 10 bases and J by 0 bases, and 15 bases separated the two germline ends. This CDR3 spans 14 amino acids. CDR1 is LNHDA and CDR2 is SQIVND in the germline V gene (reference sequence). The CDR3 reads CATDGGWVNTEAFF. CDR3 bases: TGTGCCACCGACGGAGGGTGGGTGAACACTGAAGCTTTCTTT.

Comments on this clone: The sample carries other DNA sequences with the same CDR3. The chain combines TRBV4-1 with TRBJ2-7; possibly TRBD1 or TRBD2 for D (5 bases each). CDR1 and CDR2 from the germline V gene are MGHRA and YSYEKL. The length of the CDR3 is 13 residues. Trimming removed 5 bases from V and 0 bases from J, with 8 bases in between. CDR3 bases: TGCGCCAGCAGCTGGGACGACTCCTACGAGCAGTACTTC. Translation gives CASSWDDSYEQYF.

The sample holds one count of this clone. The V and J genes are TRBV27 and TRBJ2-7; TRBD1 matches at 8 bases. Germline loops: CDR1 MNHEY, CDR2 SMNVEV (reference sequence). V lost 6 bases and J lost 6; bases outside the gene matches: 10. CDR3 size: 14 residues. The CDR3, as DNA: TGTGCCAGCAGCCCCATGGGCAGGGGGCTCGAGCAGTACTTC. Protein product: CASSPMGRGLEQYF.

J is TRBJ2-4 and V is TRBV11-3; 8 bases map to TRBD1. The CDR3 runs 13 residues. V was pared by 4 bases and J by 6 bases, with 2 bases of the junction left unmatched. Germline V CDR1 and CDR2: SGHNT, YENEEA. The CDR3 DNA reads as TGTGCCAGCAGCTCCGGACAGGGAAACATTCAGTACTTC. Translating gives CASSSGQGNIQYF.